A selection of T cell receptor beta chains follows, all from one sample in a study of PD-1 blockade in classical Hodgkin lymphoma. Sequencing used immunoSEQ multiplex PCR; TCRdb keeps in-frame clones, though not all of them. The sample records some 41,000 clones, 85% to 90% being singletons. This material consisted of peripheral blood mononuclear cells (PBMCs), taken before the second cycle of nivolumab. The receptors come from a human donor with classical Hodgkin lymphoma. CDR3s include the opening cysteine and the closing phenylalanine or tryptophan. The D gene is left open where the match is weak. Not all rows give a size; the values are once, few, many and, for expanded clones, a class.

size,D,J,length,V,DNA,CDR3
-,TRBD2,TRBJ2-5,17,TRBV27,TGTGCCAGCAGCCCCTCTAGCGGGAGGGGTTTAGGGGAGACCCAGTACTTC,CASSPSSGRGLGETQYF
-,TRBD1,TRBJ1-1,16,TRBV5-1,TGCGCCAGCAGTCCGGGACAGGGGGCCCGGTACGCTGAAGCTTTCTTT,CASSPGQGARYAEAFF
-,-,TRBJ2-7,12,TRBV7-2,TGTGCCAGCAGCTTAGGGGGGGGCCCTCAGTACTTC,CASSLGGGPQYF
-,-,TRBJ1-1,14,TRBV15,TGTGCCACCAGCAGAGATCACACGAACACTGAAGCTTTCTTT,CATSRDHTNTEAFF
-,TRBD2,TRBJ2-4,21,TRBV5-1,TGCGCCAGCAGCTCCCCCCCTACTAGCGGGATCAGGGGGGTAGCCAAAAACATTCAGTACTTC,CASSSPPTSGIRGVAKNIQYF
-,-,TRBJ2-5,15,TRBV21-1,TGTGCCAGCAGCTCAAGGCGGGGAGCGAGGGAGACCCAGTACTTC,CASSSRRGARETQYF
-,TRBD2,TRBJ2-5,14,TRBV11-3,TGTGCCAGCAGCTTAGGGCTAGCGGGAGAGACCCAGTACTTC,CASSLGLAGETQYF
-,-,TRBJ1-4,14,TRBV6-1,TGTGCCTCCCAAGACCTCCCGGGGACAAAAAAACTGTTTTTT,CASQDLPGTKKLFF
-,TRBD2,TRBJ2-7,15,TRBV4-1,TGCGCCAGCAGCCAAGTCTCTAGCGGGAGCTACGAGCAGTACTTC,CASSQVSSGSYEQYF
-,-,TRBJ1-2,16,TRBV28,TGTGCCAGCAGCCCCTTGAAGGGGGGTTCTAACTATGGCTACACCTTC,CASSPLKGGSNYGYTF
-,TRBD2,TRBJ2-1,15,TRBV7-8,TGTGCCAGCAGCAGCACCGGGACTACTTTCAATGAGCAGTTCTTC,CASSSTGTTFNEQFF
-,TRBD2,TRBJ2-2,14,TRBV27,TGTGCCAGCAGTTTAGGTCTAGCGGGCGGGGAGCTGTTTTTT,CASSLGLAGGELFF
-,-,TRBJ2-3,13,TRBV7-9,TGTGCCAGCAGCTTACGGTTGGTAGATACGCAGTATTTT,CASSLRLVDTQYF
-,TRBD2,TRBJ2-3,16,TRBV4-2,TGTGCCAGCAGCCAAGCTGCGGGAGGTCACACAGATACGCAGTATTTT,CASSQAAGGHTDTQYF
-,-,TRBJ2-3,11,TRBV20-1,TGCAGGGCGACCCTCACAGATACGCAGTATTTT,CRATLTDTQYF
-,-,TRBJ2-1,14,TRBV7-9,TGTGCCAGCAGGGCCCCAGGCTCCTACAATGAGCAGTTCTTC,CASRAPGSYNEQFF
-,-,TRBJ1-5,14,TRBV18,TGTGCCAGCTCATTCCAGGGCTCTAGGCAGCCCCAGCATTTT,CASSFQGSRQPQHF
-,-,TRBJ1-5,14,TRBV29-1,TGCAGCGTGGATACAGGTAATAGCAATCAGCCCCAGCATTTT,CSVDTGNSNQPQHF
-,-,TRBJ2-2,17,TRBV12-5,TGTGCTAGTGGTTTGGTATATTCGAACAGCAACACCGGGGAGCTGTTTTTT,CASGLVYSNSNTGELFF
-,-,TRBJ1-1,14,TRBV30,TGTGCCTGGAGCGGAGGGGGGGGAAACACTGAAGCTTTCTTT,CAWSGGGGNTEAFF
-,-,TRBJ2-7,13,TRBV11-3,TGTGCCAGCAGCTTAGAGCTAAATTACGAGCAGTACTTC,CASSLELNYEQYF
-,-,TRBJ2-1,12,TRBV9,TGTGCCAGCAGTCCCGGGGGAATGATGCAGTTCTTC,CASSPGGMMQFF
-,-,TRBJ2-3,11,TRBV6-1,TGTGCCAGCAGCATATCAGATACGCAGTATTTT,CASSISDTQYF
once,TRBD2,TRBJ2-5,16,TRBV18,TGTGCCAGCTCACCAGGACTAGCGGGGGGTGGAGAGACCCAGTACTTC,CASSPGLAGGGETQYF
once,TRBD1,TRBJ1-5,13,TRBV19,TGTGCCAGTAACCAGGGGGAAGGTCAGCCCCAGCATTTT,CASNQGEGQPQHF
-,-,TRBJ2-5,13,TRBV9,TGTGCCAGCAGCGTCGAGGGTCTCGAGACCCAGTACTTC,CASSVEGLETQYF
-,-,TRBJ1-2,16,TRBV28,TGTGCCAGCAGTTCTCCCGACTTCAGTGATATCCACCGCTACACCTTC,CASSSPDFSDIHRYTF
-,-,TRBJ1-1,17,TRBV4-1,TGCGCCAGCAGCCAAGCCAACATGGGGTTTTCGGGCACTGAAGCTTTCTTT,CASSQANMGFSGTEAFF
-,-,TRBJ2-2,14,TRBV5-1,TGCGCCAGCGGGGGGGCCGCGAACACCGGGGAGCTGTTTTTT,CASGGAANTGELFF
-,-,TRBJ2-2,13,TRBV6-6,TGTGCCAGCAGGCCGACCGCAATCGGGGAGCTGTTTTTT,CASRPTAIGELFF
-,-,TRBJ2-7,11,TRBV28,TGTGCCAGCAGTACCCAGGGGTATGCGTACTTC,CASSTQGYAYF
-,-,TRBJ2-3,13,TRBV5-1,TGCGCCAGCAGCCTGTTCGGCACAGATACGCAGTATTTT,CASSLFGTDTQYF
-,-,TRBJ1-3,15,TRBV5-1,TGCGCCAGCAGCTTGAGGACGGGGCAGGGAAACACCATATATTTT,CASSLRTGQGNTIYF
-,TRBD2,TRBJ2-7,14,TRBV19,TGTGCCAGCCGGACTAGCGGGATCTCCTACGAGCAGTACTTC,CASRTSGISYEQYF
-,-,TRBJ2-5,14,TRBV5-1,TGCGCCAGCAGCGACGGGACGGCCCAAGAGACCCAGTACTTC,CASSDGTAQETQYF
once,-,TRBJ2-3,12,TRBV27,TGTGCCAGCAGTCGGGAACCAGATACGCAGTATTTT,CASSREPDTQYF
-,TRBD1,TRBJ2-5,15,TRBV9,TGTGCCAGCAGCGTAGGGACAGGGGTTCAAGAGACCCAGTACTTC,CASSVGTGVQETQYF
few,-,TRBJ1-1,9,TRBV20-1,TGCAGTGCTAGCCCGCCAGGGACCTTT,CSASPPGTF
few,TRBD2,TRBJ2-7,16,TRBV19,TGTGCCAGTAGTATGAGGGCTAGCGGGAGTTATTACGAGCAGTACTTC,CASSMRASGSYYEQYF
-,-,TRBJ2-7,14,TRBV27,TGTGCCAGCAGTTCTGGGGTCGGAGGTCGCGAGCAGTACTTC,CASSSGVGGREQYF
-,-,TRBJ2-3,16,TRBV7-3,TGTGCCAGCAGCCCCAATTTAGGGACCGACACAGATACGCAGTATTTT,CASSPNLGTDTDTQYF
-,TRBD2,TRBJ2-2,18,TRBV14,TGTGCCAGCAGCCAAGATTTGGGAAGCGGGGCGAACACCGGGGAGCTGTTTTTT,CASSQDLGSGANTGELFF
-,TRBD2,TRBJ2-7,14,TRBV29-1,TGCAGCGTTGGGACTAAGGCGGGAGGATACGAGCAGTACTTC,CSVGTKAGGYEQYF
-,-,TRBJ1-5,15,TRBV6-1,TGTGCCAACGGAGAGGGGACATATAGCAATCAGCCCCAGCATTTT,CANGEGTYSNQPQHF
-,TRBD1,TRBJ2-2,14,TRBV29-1,TGCAGCGTTGCGGGACAGGGGAACACCGGGGAGCTGTTTTTT,CSVAGQGNTGELFF
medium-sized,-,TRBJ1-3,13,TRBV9,TGTGCCAGCAGCCCCACCTCTGGAAACACCATATATTTT,CASSPTSGNTIYF
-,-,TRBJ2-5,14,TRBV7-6,TGTGCCAGCAGCTTCGGACGATACCAAGAGACCCAGTACTTC,CASSFGRYQETQYF
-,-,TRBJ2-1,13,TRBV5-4,TGTGCCAGCAGCTTGATTATACCCAATGAGCAGTTCTTC,CASSLIIPNEQFF
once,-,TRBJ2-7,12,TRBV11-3,TGTGCCAGCAGCTTAGTCGTCAGCGAGCAGTACTTC,CASSLVVSEQYF
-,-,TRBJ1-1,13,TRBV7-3,TGTGCCAGCAGCCGAAAAGGGGACACTGAAGCTTTCTTT,CASSRKGDTEAFF
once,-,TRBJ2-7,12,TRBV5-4,TGTGCCAGCAGGAAGGACCTCTACGAGCAGTACTTC,CASRKDLYEQYF
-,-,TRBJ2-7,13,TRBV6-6,TGTGCCAGCAGTTACGGTGGATACTACGAGCAGTACTTC,CASSYGGYYEQYF
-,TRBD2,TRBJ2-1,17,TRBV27,TGTGCCAGCAGTTTAAGGGTGATAGCGGGGACATACAATGAGCAGTTCTTC,CASSLRVIAGTYNEQFF
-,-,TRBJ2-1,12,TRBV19,TGTGCCAGTAGGCACGGGAGTAACGAGCAGTTCTTC,CASRHGSNEQFF
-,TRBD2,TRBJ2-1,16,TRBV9,TGTGCCAGCAGCGTAGGCGGGCTAGCGGCCTACAATGAGCAGTTCTTC,CASSVGGLAAYNEQFF
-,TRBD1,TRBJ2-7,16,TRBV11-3,TGTGCCAGCAGCTTAGATCCCGGGACAGCCTCCTACGAGCAGTACTTC,CASSLDPGTASYEQYF
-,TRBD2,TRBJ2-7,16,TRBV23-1,TGCGCCAGCAGCCCACCAGGACTAGCGGGAGAGCACGAGCAGTACTTC,CASSPPGLAGEHEQYF
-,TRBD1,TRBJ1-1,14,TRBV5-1,TGCGCCAGCAGCGGGGGACAGGGAGGCACTGAAGCTTTCTTT,CASSGGQGGTEAFF
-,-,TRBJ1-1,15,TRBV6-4,TGTGCCAGCCCAAATTCTTGCTCGACGAACACTGAAGCTTTCTTT,CASPNSCSTNTEAFF
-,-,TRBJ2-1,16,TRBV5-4,TGTGCCAGCAGCTTTATACCTAGCGTCAGAGACAATGAGCAGTTCTTC,CASSFIPSVRDNEQFF